This TCR beta chain was captured by sequencing in a study of shared clonotypes between healthy human individuals. In the authors' methods: Junction-only immunoSEQ data arrived without quality scores, meaning filtering differed. Repertoires were generated with immunoSEQ multiplex PCR, while TCRdb's copy carries only in-frame clones and drops some. For V, J and clone size, that table is used; D and trimming come from the DNA. The sample consists of roughly 550,000 clones, about 95% of them appearing once. CDR1 and CDR2 (germline): SGHTS, YDEGEE. V was clipped by 5 bases and J by 2 bases, with 14 bases between them. This CDR3 contains 14 residues. Naive-designated CD8 cells lacked CD45RO, were positively enriched for CCR7, and omitted terminally differentiated effector memory CD45RA+ cells. Only Caucasian adults living in Nashville, Tennessee made up the donor group. Study results and caveats: Owing to a small donor count, the genetic and exposure-history diversity represented was limited. Clonotype sharing among donors was thought likely to change with sequencing depth.

To note about this clone: Its antigen is unidentified.

The receptor comes from a woman under 40 in good health. Sequenced input: naive CD8+ T cells sorted from blood. The chain couples TRBV5-8 to TRBJ2-7; no reliable D call. CDR3 DNA sequence: TGTGCCAGCAGACCTCTTATGGGCGCCTACGAGCAGTACTTC. Amino acids: CASRPLMGAYEQYF. Full variable domain (missing parts from reference TRBV5-8 and TRBJ2-7): EAGVTQSPTHLIKTRGQQATLRCSPISGHTSVYWYQQALGLGLQFLLWYDEGEERNRGNFPPRFSGRQFPNYSSELNVNALELEDSALYLCASRPLMGAYEQYFGPGTRLTVT.